This TCR beta chain was profiled in a study of response to subunit inactivated influenza vaccine. Per the germline V gene, CDR1 is MDHEN and CDR2 is SYDVKM. V shed 9 bases and J 6 bases; nucleotides not matched to a gene: 13. This CDR3 is 16 amino acids long. TCRdb passed the RT-PCR reads through MiXCR, listing each CDR3 protein once. The sample includes 150,000 to 200,000 distinct CDR3 sequences, roughly 12% of them seen just once. Another study also made use of these data, one on T cells expressing NK-cell markers. This second report adds: 5'RACE template switching with UMIs produced the TCR beta cDNA. Eight donors were sequenced, seven testing HCMV-seropositive and one testing seronegative. Dominant NKG2C+ clonotypes in over 5 donors made up about 1.0-7.0% of CD8+ T cells. A handful of donors likewise had their CD3+CD56-NKG2C+ fraction led by these clonotypes. Unclear, still, was the HCMV specificity of the expanded NKG2C+ T cell clones.

The receptor comes from a man over 45 who received an inactivated influenza vaccine. Material: CD8+ T cells sorted from PBMCs, obtained roughly 12 days after vaccination. The chain has TRBV28 and TRBJ2-7, with 14 bases matching TRBD2. In nucleotides, the CDR3 is TGTGCCAGTAGGGGCGGGACTAGCGGGAGCTTAGGCGAGCAGTACTTC. Translating it yields CASRGGTSGSLGEQYF.